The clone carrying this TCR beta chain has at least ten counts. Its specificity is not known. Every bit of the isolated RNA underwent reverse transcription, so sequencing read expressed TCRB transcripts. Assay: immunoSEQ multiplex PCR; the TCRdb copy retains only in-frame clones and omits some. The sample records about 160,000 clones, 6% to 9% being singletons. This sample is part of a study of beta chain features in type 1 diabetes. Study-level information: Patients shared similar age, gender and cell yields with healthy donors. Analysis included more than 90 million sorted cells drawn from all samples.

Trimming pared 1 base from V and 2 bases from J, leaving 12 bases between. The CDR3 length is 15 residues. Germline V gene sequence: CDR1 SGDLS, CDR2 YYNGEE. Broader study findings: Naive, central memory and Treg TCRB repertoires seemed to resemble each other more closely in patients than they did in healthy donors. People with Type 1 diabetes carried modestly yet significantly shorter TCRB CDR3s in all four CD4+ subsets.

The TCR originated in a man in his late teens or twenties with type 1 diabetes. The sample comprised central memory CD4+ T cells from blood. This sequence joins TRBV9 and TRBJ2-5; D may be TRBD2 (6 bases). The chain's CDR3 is CASSVSPSEQETQYF. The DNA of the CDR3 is TGTGCCAGCAGCGTAAGTCCTAGCGAGCAAGAGACCCAGTACTTC.